The entry below describes one TCR beta chain. Its antigen remains unidentified. This specimen belongs to a study of OX40 agonist ivuxolimab in advanced cancers. Across the whole study: Every 2 weeks, ivuxolimab was infused into the patients intravenously at between 0.01 and 10 mg/kg. Study findings and constraints: The authors also found low normalized T-cell clonal expansion in some nonresponders.

This CDR3 region has 16 residues. The V gene's germline CDR1 is SGHTA and CDR2 FQGTGA. The V end was cut by 1 base, the J end by 1 base, with 13 bases between. Measured with immunoSEQ multiplex PCR; TCRdb has only the in-frame clones, and not every one. The data contain 55,000 to 90,000 clones, 80% to 90% of them singletons. The sequenced sample was CD4+ or CD8+ T cells sorted from blood, obtained in a trial of the OX40 agonist ivuxolimab. This rearrangement joins TRBV7-3 to TRBJ1-1; no clear D gene. This clonotype originated in an adult with an advanced solid tumor such as melanoma, head and neck, liver or kidney cancer. CDR3 nucleotides: TGTGCCAGCAGCTTAATGGGTGGGGTTTCGAACACTGAAGCTTTCTTT. The encoded protein is CASSLMGGVSNTEAFF.